A selection of T cell receptor beta chains follows, all from one sample in a study of T cell repertoires in cytomegalovirus infection. The antigens for these receptors are not known. TCRdb processed the reads anew with MiXCR; each CDR3 protein has one entry. In the table there are approximately 590,000 distinct CDR3 sequences, roughly 43% of which are singletons. The specimen was cultured PBMCs, collected from culture after CMV antigen stimulation. These receptors all stem from a human donor in good health (CMV status not recorded). Some clones in this sample may be carry-over from other donors' samples. The CDR3 runs from the conserved cysteine through the conserved F or W.

j_call v_call cdr3_aa
TRBJ2-5 TRBV10-3 CAISESGGQETQYF
TRBJ1-5 TRBV6-6 CASSAPGGRNQPQHF
TRBJ1-6 TRBV18 CASSPGTDYNSPLHF
TRBJ1-1 TRBV7-9 CASSYRPGHLNTEAFF
TRBJ2-1 TRBV19 CASSTDPRIRNEQFF
TRBJ1-1 TRBV7-7 CASSLVQIINTEAFF
TRBJ1-5 TRBV7-8 CASTDRGLNQPQHF
TRBJ1-5 TRBV24-1 CATSARNQPQHF
TRBJ2-7 TRBV7-2 CASSPDPHYSYEQYF
TRBJ2-7 TRBV24-1 CATMQESSYEQYF
TRBJ2-5 TRBV7-2 CASSPGGGWQTQYF
TRBJ1-3 TRBV12-3/TRBV12-4 CASRQSSGNTIYF
TRBJ2-3 TRBV20-1 CSASGVAGPADTQYF
TRBJ1-1 TRBV7-2 CASSHPETGRTAFF
TRBJ1-4 TRBV12-3/TRBV12-4 CASSLGDRGEKLFF
TRBJ1-3 TRBV6-8 CASSPRQGWRDTIYF
TRBJ2-6 TRBV6-2/TRBV6-3 CASSYPLQATGANVLTF
TRBJ1-6 TRBV7-2 CASSFTATSNSPLHF
TRBJ1-1 TRBV12-3/TRBV12-4 CASSLVPTNTEAFF
TRBJ2-7 TRBV4-3 CASSFQLGRSYEQYF
TRBJ1-6 TRBV12-3/TRBV12-4 CASSLEESPLHF
TRBJ2-7 TRBV6-1 CASSGAGSSSYEQYF
TRBJ2-7 TRBV7-2 CASSPGVFYEQYF
TRBJ2-7 TRBV20-1 CSARPSSSPRERQYF
TRBJ1-1 TRBV3-1 CASSQETGKTEAFF
TRBJ2-7 TRBV27 CASSPARTDLLYF
TRBJ2-3 TRBV12-3/TRBV12-4 CASNHRGPRTDTQYF
TRBJ1-4 TRBV4-1 CASSYQLATNEKLFF
TRBJ1-2 TRBV4-3 CASSARGGDGYTF
TRBJ1-5 TRBV19 CASSTGTSNQPQHF
TRBJ2-5 TRBV12-3/TRBV12-4 CASSKRGGYQETQYF
TRBJ2-3 TRBV20-1 CSASGGDTDTQYF
TRBJ2-7 TRBV6-1 CASSVGTYEQYF
TRBJ1-6 TRBV4-1 CASSQQGGNSPLHF
TRBJ2-7 TRBV15 CATSRWRGASAYEQYF
TRBJ2-1 TRBV20-1 CSAREGRSYNEQFF
TRBJ2-1 TRBV6-6 CASSPTREGRRQFF
TRBJ2-1 TRBV5-6 CASSFGPITEQFF
TRBJ2-5 TRBV28 CASRLQQETQYF
TRBJ1-4 TRBV7-9 CASSSGEPNEKLFF
TRBJ2-1 TRBV6-2/TRBV6-3 CASSVPRGDYNEQFF
TRBJ2-7 TRBV10-3 CAISESASGRGEQYF
TRBJ2-2 TRBV11-3 CASSLGTTGELFF
TRBJ2-1 TRBV7-2 CASSLLGTEYNEQFF
TRBJ2-3 TRBV2 CASSGQATDTQYF
TRBJ1-5 TRBV12-3/TRBV12-4 CASSQGRLTDQPQHF
TRBJ2-5 TRBV5-1 CASSWGDRDAETQYF